The 11 T cell receptor beta chains reported below all come from one sample, sequenced in a study of T cells in narcolepsy. Sequencing used immunoSEQ multiplex PCR; TCRdb keeps in-frame clones, though not all of them. The profile covers under 40,000 clones, with 70% to 80% appearing a single time and around 0.96% taken by the ten largest. The sample taken for sequencing was CD45RA- memory CD4+ T cells from PBMCs. These receptors all stem from a human donor with narcolepsy.

This sequence joins TRBV6-5 and TRBJ2-7, with TRBD2 matching 9 bases. Trimming removed 8 bases from V and 7 bases from J; junction bases left unmatched: 12. The CDR3 is made up of 14 amino acids. Germline CDR1 is MNHEY and CDR2 is SVGAGI. CDR3 DNA sequence: TGTGCCAGCGCCCCTAGCGGGATGACTCGAGAGCAGTACTTC. It codes for CASAPSGMTREQYF.

The chain couples TRBV28 to TRBJ1-1, with D hard to call. The CDR3 contains 13 residues. The germline CDR1 and CDR2 sequences are MDHEN and SYDVKM. Trimming cost V 2 bases and J 1 base, with 5 bases left between them. CDR3 in amino acids: CASSLRRNTEAFF. CDR3 coding DNA: TGTGCCAGCAGTTTACGGCGGAACACTGAAGCTTTCTTT.

V gene TRBV11-3 combines with J gene TRBJ2-2; TRBD1 aligns across 9 bases. This CDR3 is 16 amino acids long. J was trimmed by 5 bases and V by 5 bases; bases with no gene match: 9. CDR1 SGHNT and CDR2 YENEEA come from the germline V gene. As DNA, the CDR3 is TGTGCCAGCAGCGCCCGGACAGGGGATCAAACCGGGGAGCTGTTTTTT. Translating it yields CASSARTGDQTGELFF. The variable domain in full, completed from reference TRBV11-3 and TRBJ2-2, reads EAGVVQSPRYKIIEKKQPVAFWCNPISGHNTLYWYLQNLGQGPELLIRYENEEAVDDSQLPKDRFSAERLKGVDSTLKIQPAELGDSAVYLCASSARTGDQTGELFFGEGSRLTVL.

The rearrangement uses TRBV9 and TRBJ2-1; TRBD2 aligns across 10 bases. Germline loops: CDR1 SGDLS, CDR2 YYNGEE. The V segment lost 3 bases and the J segment 7 bases; nucleotides outside the gene matches: 13. This CDR3 spans 17 amino acids. CDR3 DNA sequence: TGTGCCAGCAGCGGGTTAAAGCCGGGACTAGCGCGGAATGAGCAGTTCTTC. Encoded protein: CASSGLKPGLARNEQFF.

V usage is TRBV5-1 and J usage is TRBJ2-1; the D is unclear. Germline V gene sequence: CDR1 SGHRS, CDR2 YFSETQ. The V gene lost 0 bases and the J gene lost 6 bases, with 4 bases spanning the gap. This CDR3 comprises 12 residues. This chain's CDR3 is CASSLGANEQFF. CDR3 nucleotide sequence: TGCGCCAGCAGCTTGGGGGCCAATGAGCAGTTCTTC.

The rearrangement links TRBV18 to TRBJ2-1; D is unclear. Germline CDR1 reads KGHSH; CDR2 reads LQKENI. The CDR3 is 14 residues long. Trimming pared 1 base from V and 5 bases from J, leaving 9 bases between. The CDR3 nucleotides are TGTGCCAGCTCACCACGGGAACTGAACAATGAGCAGTTCTTC. This translates into CASSPRELNNEQFF.

The chain joins TRBV28 to TRBJ2-7; D unresolved. V gave up 3 bases and J gave up 6 bases, with 9 bases separating them. The CDR3 spans 12 residues. Germline lookup yields CDR1 MDHEN and CDR2 SYDVKM. CDR3 loop: CASSFTWSEQYF. The CDR3 nucleotides are TGTGCCAGCAGTTTTACGTGGTCCGAGCAGTACTTC.

This chain uses TRBV7-2 with TRBJ2-7; D tentatively fits TRBD1 or TRBD2 (5 bases each). The V gene lost 5 bases and the J gene lost 11 bases, with 19 bases spanning the gap. The CDR3 extends over 13 amino acids. Germline V CDR1 and CDR2: SGHTA, FQGNSA. The DNA of the CDR3 is TGTGCCAGCAGCCGACGTAGGGACCTCGAAAAGTACTTC. This codes for CASSRRRDLEKYF. Full variable domain (remainder filled in from reference TRBV7-2 and TRBJ2-7): GAGVSQSPSNKVTEKGKDVELRCDPISGHTALYWYRQSLGQGLEFLIYFQGNSAPDKSGLPSDRFSAERTGGSVSTLTIQRTQQEDSAVYLCASSRRRDLEKYFGPGTRLTVT.

The chain recombines TRBV7-6 with TRBJ2-2; 11 bases align to TRBD2. J was trimmed by 10 bases and V by 4 bases; bases with no gene match: 11. Germline CDR1 reads SGHVS; CDR2 reads FNYEAQ. This CDR3 is 16 amino acids long. The CDR3 region has the DNA TGTGCCAGCAGCTCTCCTTTACTAGCGGGAGACGTGGAGCTGTTTTTT. Its protein is CASSSPLLAGDVELFF.

This clone was seen a few times. The chain carries TRBV4-1 and TRBJ1-1; D not certain. The CDR3 covers 14 residues. Germline assignment: CDR1 MGHRA and CDR2 YSYEKL. Trimming took 0 bases from V and 10 from J, leaving 15 bases between them. Here the CDR3 reads CASSQERQDPSAFF. CDR3 DNA sequence: TGCGCCAGCAGCCAAGAAAGGCAGGACCCCTCAGCTTTCTTT.

The chain is built from TRBV28 and TRBJ2-7; tentative D call: TRBD2 (5 bases). This CDR3 comprises 13 residues. V lost 2 bases, J lost 3 bases, and 8 bases lay in between. Germline CDR1 and CDR2: MDHEN and SYDVKM. CDR3 in amino acids: CASSLRAGYEQYF. CDR3 in DNA: TGTGCCAGCAGTTTACGGGCGGGCTACGAGCAGTACTTC. Full variable domain (rest looked up from reference TRBV28 and TRBJ2-7): DVKVTQSSRYLVKRTGEKVFLECVQDMDHENMFWYRQDPGLGLRLIYFSYDVKMKEKGDIPEGYSVSREKKERFSLILESASTNQTSMYLCASSLRAGYEQYFGPGTRLTVT.